Listed here are 15 T cell receptor beta chains from one sample, sequenced in a study of blood T cell repertoires in COVID-19. Method: immunoSEQ multiplex PCR; TCRdb's copy keeps in-frame clones and lacks some. Among more than 75,000 clones listed, around 88% were seen once. The sample consisted of peripheral blood. The source is a woman older than 75 with acute or convalescent COVID-19.

The rearrangement links TRBV4-3 to TRBJ1-4, with 7 bases fitting TRBD1. The germline V gene has CDR1 LGHNA and CDR2 YSLEER. The CDR3 extends over 20 amino acids. V lost 4 bases to trimming and J lost 4 bases; unmatched junction nucleotides: 21. The CDR3 DNA follows: TGCGCCAGCAGCCGGGGGGACAGTGCCACTCAATTTTATGGTAATGAAAAACTGTTTTTT. Its protein is CASSRGDSATQFYGNEKLFF.

This clone occurred once. The chain recombines TRBV3-1 (or the pseudogene TRBV3-2) with TRBJ2-2, with unresolved D. CDR3 size: 12 residues. Trimming cost V 10 bases and J 0 bases, with 6 bases left between them. Germline V gene sequence: CDR1 LGHDT, CDR2 YNNKEL (reference sequence). The CDR3 nucleotides read TGTGCCACCACAACGAACACCGGGGAGCTGTTTTTT. Translation gives CATTTNTGELFF.

This clone was seen once. V usage is TRBV5-1 and J usage is TRBJ2-3; D remains ambiguous. The CDR3 length is 15 residues. The V end was cut by 0 bases, the J end by 0 bases, with 8 bases between. Germline assignment: CDR1 SGHRS and CDR2 YFSETQ. CDR3 loop: CASSLAATSTDTQYF. CDR3 DNA: TGCGCCAGCAGCTTGGCGGCGACTAGCACAGATACGCAGTATTTT.

The rearrangement links TRBV19 to TRBJ1-1; D not resolved. The V gene's germline CDR1 is LNHDA and CDR2 SQIVND (reference sequence). V was clipped by 3 bases and J by 11 bases, with 19 bases between them. The CDR3 is made up of 14 amino acids. The CDR3 loop reads CASSIYSSAMEAFF. For the CDR3, the DNA is TGTGCCAGTAGTATTTATAGTTCGGCGATGGAGGCTTTCTTT.

The chain links TRBV7-8 to TRBJ1-1, with D perhaps matching TRBD1 (6 bases). Germline V CDR1 and CDR2: SGHVS, FQNEAQ. This CDR3 contains 15 residues. The V end lost 1 base, the J end lost 6 bases, and 15 bases lay between the germline ends. The CDR3: CASSLGGRGYAEAFF. The CDR3 coding sequence is TGTGCCAGCAGCTTAGGCGGCAGGGGTTACGCTGAAGCTTTCTTT. The full variable domain, its missing parts supplied by reference TRBV7-8 and TRBJ1-1, is GAGVSQSPRYKVAKRGQDVALRCDPISGHVSLFWYQQALGQGPEFLTYFQNEAQLDKSGLPSDRFFAERPEGSVSTLKIQRTQQEDSAVYLCASSLGGRGYAEAFFGQGTRLTVV.

This chain uses TRBV6-6 with TRBJ2-7; TRBD2 agrees at 8 bases. CDR1 is MNHNY, CDR2 SVGAGI, per germline (reference sequence). The length of the CDR3 is 11 residues. Germline trimming cut 4 bases from V and 7 bases from J; bases unmatched to any gene: 0. In DNA, the CDR3 is TGTGCCAGCAGTTTAGCGGGGGAGCAGTACTTC. It codes for CASSLAGEQYF.

The chain combines TRBV7-2 with TRBJ2-7, with D perhaps matching TRBD1 (5 bases). The CDR3 sequence is 11 residues long. V was clipped by 5 bases and J by 7 bases, with 9 bases between them. CDR1 and CDR2 (germline): SGHTA, FQGNSA. The CDR3 here is CASSRPGEQYF. DNA of the CDR3: TGTGCCAGCAGCCGCCCAGGGGAGCAGTACTTC.

This clone was picked up one time. CDR3 loop: CAWSVYPLAGAGDTQYF. CDR3 in DNA: TGTGCCTGGAGCGTTTATCCTCTAGCGGGAGCGGGTGATACGCAGTATTTT. The chain carries TRBV30 and TRBJ2-3, with 10 bases fitting TRBD2. The CDR3 is 17 residues long. J gave up 6 bases and V 3 bases, and 15 bases lay outside the gene matches. The germline CDR1 and CDR2 sequences are GTSNPN and SVGIG (reference sequence). Full variable domain (outside the CDR3, taken from reference TRBV30 and TRBJ2-3): SQTIHQWPATLVQPVGSPLSLECTVEGTSNPNLYWYRQAAGRGLQLLFYSVGIGQISSEVPQNLSASRPQDRQFILSSKKLLLSDSGFYLCAWSVYPLAGAGDTQYFGPGTRLTVL.

This chain uses TRBV18 with TRBJ1-2, with D possibly being TRBD1 (5 bases). The CDR3 is 16 amino acids. The germline V gene has CDR1 KGHSH and CDR2 LQKENI. With 3 bases removed from V and 1 base from J, the gap between germline ends came to 15 bases. Here the CDR3 DNA reads TGTGCCAGCTCACCCTCGGCGGGACGCTTTAACTATGGCTACACCTTC. Encoded protein: CASSPSAGRFNYGYTF. Looking up the rest from reference TRBV18 and TRBJ1-2 gives the full variable domain: NAGVMQNPRHLVRRRGQEARLRCSPMKGHSHVYWYRQLPEEGLKFMVYLQKENIIDESGMPKERFSAEFPKEGPSILRIQQVVRGDSAAYFCASSPSAGRFNYGYTFGSGTRLTVV.

V gene TRBV30 combines with J gene TRBJ1-2, with D possibly TRBD1 on 5 matching bases. Deletions cut 0 bases from V and 4 bases from J, with 12 bases between. The CDR3 has 14 amino acids. CDR1 is GTSNPN, CDR2 SVGIG, per germline (reference sequence). As DNA, the CDR3 is TGTGCCTGGAGTGTCTTAGGGGCTGGCTATGGCTACACCTTC. It encodes CAWSVLGAGYGYTF.

The gene calls are TRBV18 and TRBJ1-6, with 7 bases lining up with TRBD1. V shed 5 bases, J shed 6 bases, and the junction held 4 bases outside the gene matches. The CDR3 contains 14 residues. Per the germline V gene, CDR1 is KGHSH and CDR2 is LQKENI. The CDR3 DNA sequence: TGTGCCAGCTCATCAGGGGGTATTAATTCACCCCTCCACTTT. Its protein product is CASSSGGINSPLHF.

This clone was counted between two and nine times. This chain uses TRBV6-2 or TRBV6-3 with TRBJ1-2; D is possibly TRBD1 (6 bases). V was clipped by 2 bases and J by 8 bases, with 12 bases between them. Germline V gene lookup returns CDR1 MNHEY and CDR2 SVGEGT. The CDR3 totals 13 residues. The CDR3: CASSYPGTTGYTF. The CDR3 nucleotides are TGTGCCAGCAGTTACCCCGGGACAACCGGCTACACCTTC.

This rearrangement joins TRBV7-2 to TRBJ2-1, with TRBD2 as a possible D gene (6 bases). Germline V gene sequence: CDR1 SGHTA, CDR2 FQGNSA. The ends were cut back, 5 bases at V and 9 bases at J, with 14 bases in the middle. There are 13 residues in the CDR3. The CDR3 reads CASSPPLGSEQFF. The CDR3 bases are TGTGCCAGCAGCCCACCCCTCGGGAGTGAGCAGTTCTTC.

This chain links TRBV5-1 with TRBJ2-2; 11 bases align to TRBD2. V trimming: 4 bases; J trimming: 0 bases; junction bases outside the gene matches: 8. The CDR3 loop spans 18 amino acids. Germline values: CDR1 SGHRS, CDR2 YFSETQ. The CDR3 coding sequence is TGCGCCAGCAGCCAGGGACTAGCGGAGACCGCGAACACCGGGGAGCTGTTTTTT. Protein: CASSQGLAETANTGELFF.

This clone was counted between two and nine times. The rearrangement joins TRBV10-1 to TRBJ2-1; D is ambiguous. Trimming left V 1 base short and J 9 bases short, with 10 bases between. Germline V CDR1 and CDR2: WNHNN, SYGVQD (reference sequence). This CDR3 has 13 residues. The DNA of the CDR3 is TGCGCCAGCAGTGAGTTTGGCGGAAGTGAGCAGTTCTTC. This codes for CASSEFGGSEQFF.